This T cell receptor (beta chain) originates from a study of blood T cell repertoires in COVID-19. In the source study's methods: Estimated nucleated cell counts came from reference gene primer amplification. Produced via immunoSEQ multiplex PCR; TCRdb's table is partial and in-frame only. V, J and clone size reflect that table, while D and trimming were determined from the DNA. This sample has approximately 330,000 clones, with roughly 89% found just once. This clone appeared once. Trimming removed 0 bases at V and 4 bases at J, with 7 bases between. Germline V gives CDR1 SGHRS, CDR2 YFSETQ. The CDR3 is 13 amino acids.

The V gene is TRBV5-1, the J gene TRBJ1-2; D uncertain. The TCR was taken from a man aged 25-45 years with COVID-19, enrolled during active disease. The sequenced sample was peripheral blood. The CDR3 DNA is TGCGCCAGCAGCTTGGACAACCGCTATGGCTACACCTTC. This encodes CASSLDNRYGYTF. The variable domain in full, with the rest retrieved from reference TRBV5-1 and TRBJ1-2, is KAGVTQTPRYLIKTRGQQVTLSCSPISGHRSVSWYQQTPGQGLQFLFEYFSETQRNKGNFPGRFSGRQFSNSRSEMNVSTLELGDSALYLCASSLDNRYGYTFGSGTRLTVV.